The next 8 T cell receptor beta chains were all read from a single sample in a study of blood T cell repertoires in COVID-19. This table comes from immunoSEQ multiplex PCR, and its TCRdb copy is limited to in-frame clones, with some not included. The data hold around 180,000 clones, with about 80% observed a single time. The specimen was PBMCs or T cells enriched from blood (not recorded which). These receptors all come from a man over 45 who had recovered from COVID-19.

The V and J genes are TRBV5-4 and TRBJ2-3, with TRBD2 matching 8 bases. From germline, CDR1 is SGHNT and CDR2 YYREEE (reference sequence). V lost 4 bases and J lost 0; bases outside the gene matches: 7. The length of the CDR3 is 16 residues. CDR3 protein: CASSPTGGLSTDTQYF. Here the CDR3 DNA reads TGTGCCAGCAGCCCTACGGGGGGGCTAAGCACAGATACGCAGTATTTT.

The chain is built from TRBV5-1 and TRBJ2-1; 11 bases match TRBD2. Germline V gives CDR1 SGHRS, CDR2 YFSETQ. The J segment lost 9 bases and the V segment lost 1 base, leaving 9 bases of the junction unmatched. The CDR3 loop spans 16 amino acids. In DNA form, the CDR3 reads TGCGCCAGCAGCTTGTCTGTAGCGGGGGGGCCGGCTGAGCAGTTCTTC. Protein sequence: CASSLSVAGGPAEQFF.

This sequence joins TRBV5-4 and TRBJ1-1; no clear D. The CDR3 sequence is 14 residues long. The ends were cut back, 2 bases at V and 1 base at J, with 9 bases in the middle. In germline, CDR1 is SGHNT, CDR2 YYREEE (reference sequence). The CDR3, as DNA: TGTGCCAGCAGCTTTGTACAAACGAACACTGAAGCTTTCTTT. It yields the protein CASSFVQTNTEAFF.

This clone was recorded only once. This chain connects TRBV7-2 to TRBJ2-3; unclear D gene. In germline, CDR1 is SGHTA, CDR2 FQGNSA. The V and J ends lost 5 bases and 6 bases respectively, with 9 bases between them. The CDR3 length is 12 residues. CDR3 residues: CASSRFGDTQYF. The CDR3 DNA is TGTGCCAGCAGCAGATTCGGGGATACGCAGTATTTT.

The genes are TRBV7-9 and TRBJ1-1; D remains ambiguous. The ends were cut back, 11 bases at V and 8 bases at J, with 12 bases in the middle. The CDR3 spans 10 residues. Germline V gives CDR1 SEHNR, CDR2 FQNEAQ (reference sequence). The CDR3 DNA follows: TGTGCCGTTATGGCGGGGGAAGCTTTCTTT. This encodes CAVMAGEAFF.

The chain joins TRBV28 to TRBJ1-2; D call uncertain. This CDR3 is built from 13 residues. Looked up from germline, CDR1 is MDHEN and CDR2 is SYDVKM. V was cut by 7 bases and J by 0 bases, with 9 bases left in between. CDR3 in DNA: TGTGCCAGCACCTCCTCGGCTAACTATGGCTACACCTTC. Its protein product is CASTSSANYGYTF.

V is TRBV27 and J is TRBJ1-1; a possible D gene is TRBD1 (5 bases). From germline, CDR1 is MNHEY and CDR2 SMNVEV (reference sequence). CDR3 size: 14 residues. The germline V and J ends were trimmed by 4 bases and 2 bases, with 11 bases remaining between them. The CDR3 sequence is CASSSPGGNTEAFF. The CDR3 bases are TGTGCCAGCAGTTCTCCCGGGGGAAACACTGAAGCTTTCTTT.

The chain has TRBV12-5 and TRBJ2-7, with D hard to call. This CDR3 is built from 14 residues. Germline V gene data show CDR1 as LGHNT and CDR2 as FRNRAP. V was pared by 5 bases and J by 5 bases, with 16 bases between. CDR3 sequence reads: CASGPPGLFHEQYF. CDR3 DNA sequence: TGTGCTAGTGGTCCCCCCGGTTTGTTCCACGAGCAGTACTTC.